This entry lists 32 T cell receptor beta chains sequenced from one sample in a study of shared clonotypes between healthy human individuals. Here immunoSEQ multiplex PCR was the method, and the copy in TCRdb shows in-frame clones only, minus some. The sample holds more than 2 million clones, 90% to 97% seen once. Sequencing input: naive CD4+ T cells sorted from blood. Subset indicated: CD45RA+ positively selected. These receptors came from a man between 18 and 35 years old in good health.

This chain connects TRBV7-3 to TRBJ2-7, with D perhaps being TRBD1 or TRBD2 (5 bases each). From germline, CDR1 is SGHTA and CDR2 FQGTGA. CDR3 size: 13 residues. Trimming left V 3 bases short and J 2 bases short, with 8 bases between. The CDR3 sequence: CASSLWGPYEQYF. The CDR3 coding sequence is TGTGCCAGCAGCTTGTGGGGACCCTACGAGCAGTACTTC.

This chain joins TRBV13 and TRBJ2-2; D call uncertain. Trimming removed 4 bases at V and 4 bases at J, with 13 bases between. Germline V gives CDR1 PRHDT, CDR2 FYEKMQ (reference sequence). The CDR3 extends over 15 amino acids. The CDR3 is CASSSPMWGTGELFF. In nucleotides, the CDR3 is TGTGCCAGCAGCTCGCCCATGTGGGGCACCGGGGAGCTGTTTTTT.

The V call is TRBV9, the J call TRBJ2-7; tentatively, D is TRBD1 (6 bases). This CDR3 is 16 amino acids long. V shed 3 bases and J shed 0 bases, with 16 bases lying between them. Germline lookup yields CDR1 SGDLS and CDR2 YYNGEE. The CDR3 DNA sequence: TGTGCCAGCAGCGCACCGGACAGTACCGTCTCCTACGAGCAGTACTTC. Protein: CASSAPDSTVSYEQYF.

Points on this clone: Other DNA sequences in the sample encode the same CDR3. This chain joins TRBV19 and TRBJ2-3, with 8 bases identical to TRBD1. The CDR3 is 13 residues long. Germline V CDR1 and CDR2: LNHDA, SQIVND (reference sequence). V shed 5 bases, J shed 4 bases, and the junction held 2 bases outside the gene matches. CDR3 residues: CASSVQGADTQYF. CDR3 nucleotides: TGTGCCAGTAGTGTACAGGGGGCAGATACGCAGTATTTT.

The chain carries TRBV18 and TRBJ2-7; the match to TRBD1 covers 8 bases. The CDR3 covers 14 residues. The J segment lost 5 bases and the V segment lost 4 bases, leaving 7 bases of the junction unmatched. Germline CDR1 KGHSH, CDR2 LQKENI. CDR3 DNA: TGTGCCAGCTCACAATCGCGACAGGGGAACGAGCAGTACTTC. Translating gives CASSQSRQGNEQYF.

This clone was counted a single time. The CDR3 DNA reads as TGCGCCAGCAGCCAAGTGAACGGTATGAATTCACCCCTCCACTTT. Encoded protein: CASSQVNGMNSPLHF. The chain links TRBV4-3 to TRBJ1-6; no reliable D call. Germline loops: CDR1 LGHNA, CDR2 YSLEER. This CDR3 comprises 15 residues. V was pared by 1 base and J by 7 bases, with 11 bases between.

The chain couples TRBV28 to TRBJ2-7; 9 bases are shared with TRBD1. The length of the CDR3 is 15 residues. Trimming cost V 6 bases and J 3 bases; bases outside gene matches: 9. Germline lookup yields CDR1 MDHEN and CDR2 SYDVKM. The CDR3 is CASRMPGQGFYEQYF. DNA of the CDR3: TGTGCCAGCAGGATGCCGGGACAGGGCTTCTACGAGCAGTACTTC.

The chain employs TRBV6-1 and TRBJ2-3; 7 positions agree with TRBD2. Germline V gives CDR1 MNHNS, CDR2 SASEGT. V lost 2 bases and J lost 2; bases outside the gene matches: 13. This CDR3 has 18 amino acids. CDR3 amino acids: CASSEKGERGGYTDTQYF. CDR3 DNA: TGTGCCAGCAGTGAAAAGGGAGAACGCGGGGGTTACACAGATACGCAGTATTTT.

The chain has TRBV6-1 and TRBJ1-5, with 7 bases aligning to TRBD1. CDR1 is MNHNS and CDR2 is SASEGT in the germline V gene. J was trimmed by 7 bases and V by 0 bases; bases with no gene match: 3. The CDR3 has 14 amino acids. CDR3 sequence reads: CASSEAQGTQPQHF. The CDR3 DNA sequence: TGTGCCAGCAGTGAAGCACAGGGGACCCAGCCCCAGCATTTT.

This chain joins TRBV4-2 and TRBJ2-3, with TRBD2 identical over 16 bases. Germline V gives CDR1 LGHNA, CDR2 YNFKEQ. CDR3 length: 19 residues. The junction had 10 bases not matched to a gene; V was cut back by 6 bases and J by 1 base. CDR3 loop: CASSRTGLAGGNRTDTQYF. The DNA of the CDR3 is TGTGCCAGCAGTCGGACGGGACTAGCGGGGGGGAACCGCACAGATACGCAGTATTTT.

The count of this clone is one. DNA of the CDR3: TGTGCCAGCAGCTTGGAAGTCGGCTCCTACAATGAGCAGTTCTTC. Amino acids: CASSLEVGSYNEQFF. The chain is built from TRBV7-2 and TRBJ2-1; D ambiguous. The V gene lost 3 bases and the J gene lost 0 bases, with 9 bases spanning the gap. This CDR3 is built from 15 residues. Germline V CDR1 and CDR2: SGHTA, FQGNSA.

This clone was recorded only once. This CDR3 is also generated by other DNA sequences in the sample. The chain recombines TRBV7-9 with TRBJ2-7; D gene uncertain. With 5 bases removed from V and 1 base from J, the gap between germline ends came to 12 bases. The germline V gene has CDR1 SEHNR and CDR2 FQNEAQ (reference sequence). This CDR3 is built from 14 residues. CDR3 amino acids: CASSPRGSSYEQYF. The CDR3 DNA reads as TGTGCCAGCAGCCCGCGAGGTAGTTCCTACGAGCAGTACTTC.

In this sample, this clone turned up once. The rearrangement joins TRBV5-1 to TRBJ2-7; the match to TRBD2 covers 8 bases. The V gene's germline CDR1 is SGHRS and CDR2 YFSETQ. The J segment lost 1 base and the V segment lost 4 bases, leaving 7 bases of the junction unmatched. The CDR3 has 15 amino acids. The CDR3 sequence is CASSEVAGSSYEQYF. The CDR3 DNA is TGCGCCAGCAGCGAAGTAGCGGGAAGTTCCTACGAGCAGTACTTC.

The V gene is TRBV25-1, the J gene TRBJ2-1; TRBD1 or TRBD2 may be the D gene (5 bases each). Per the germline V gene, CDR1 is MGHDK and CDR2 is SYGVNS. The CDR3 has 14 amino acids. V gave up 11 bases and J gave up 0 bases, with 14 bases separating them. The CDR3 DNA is TGTGCCGTCCGGGACCCCAGCTCCTACAATGAGCAGTTCTTC. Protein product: CAVRDPSSYNEQFF.

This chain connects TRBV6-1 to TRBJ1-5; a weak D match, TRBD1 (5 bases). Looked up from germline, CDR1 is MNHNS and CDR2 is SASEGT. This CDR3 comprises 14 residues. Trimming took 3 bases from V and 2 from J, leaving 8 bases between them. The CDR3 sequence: CASSDQGGNQPQHF. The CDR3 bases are TGTGCCAGCAGTGATCAGGGTGGCAATCAGCCCCAGCATTTT.

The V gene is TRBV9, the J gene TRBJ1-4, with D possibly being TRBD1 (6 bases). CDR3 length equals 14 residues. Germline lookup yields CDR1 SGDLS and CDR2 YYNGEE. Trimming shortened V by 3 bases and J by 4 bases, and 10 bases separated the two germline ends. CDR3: CASSGQGLNEKLFF. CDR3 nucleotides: TGTGCCAGCAGCGGTCAGGGGCTTAATGAAAAACTGTTTTTT.

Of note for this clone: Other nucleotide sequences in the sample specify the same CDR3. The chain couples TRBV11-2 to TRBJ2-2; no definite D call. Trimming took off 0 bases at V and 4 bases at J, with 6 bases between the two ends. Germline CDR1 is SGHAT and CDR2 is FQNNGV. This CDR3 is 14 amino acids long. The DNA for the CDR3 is TGTGCCAGCAGCTTAGACCCTAGCACCGGGGAGCTGTTTTTT. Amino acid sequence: CASSLDPSTGELFF.

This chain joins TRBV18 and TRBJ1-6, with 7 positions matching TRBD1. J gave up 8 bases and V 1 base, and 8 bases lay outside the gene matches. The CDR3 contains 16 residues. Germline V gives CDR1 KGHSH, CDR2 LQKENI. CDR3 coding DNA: TGTGCCAGCTCACCACAACAGGGGCCCCTAGATTCACCCCTCCACTTT. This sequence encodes CASSPQQGPLDSPLHF.

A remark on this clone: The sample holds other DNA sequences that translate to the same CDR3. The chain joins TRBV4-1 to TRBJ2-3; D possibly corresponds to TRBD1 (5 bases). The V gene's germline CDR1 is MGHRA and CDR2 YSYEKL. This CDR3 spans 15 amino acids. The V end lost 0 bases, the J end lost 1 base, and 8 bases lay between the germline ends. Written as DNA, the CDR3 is TGCGCCAGCAGCCAAGATGAAGGGGGCACAGATACGCAGTATTTT. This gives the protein CASSQDEGGTDTQYF.

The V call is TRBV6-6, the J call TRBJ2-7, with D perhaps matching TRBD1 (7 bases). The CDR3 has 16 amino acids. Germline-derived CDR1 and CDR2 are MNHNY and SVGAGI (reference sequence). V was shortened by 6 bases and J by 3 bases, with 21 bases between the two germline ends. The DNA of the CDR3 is TGTGCCAGCAGACGAACCCTCGGAGGGGGCATCTACGAGCAGTACTTC. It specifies CASRRTLGGGIYEQYF.

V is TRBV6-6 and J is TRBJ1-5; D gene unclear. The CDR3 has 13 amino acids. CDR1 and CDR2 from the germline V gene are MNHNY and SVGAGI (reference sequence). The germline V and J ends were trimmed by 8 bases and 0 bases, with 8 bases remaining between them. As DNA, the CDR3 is TGTGCCAGCCAGTTCGTTAGCAATCAGCCCCAGCATTTT. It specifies CASQFVSNQPQHF.

CDR3 sequence: CAISDIAGAYNEQFF. The CDR3 DNA reads TGTGCCATCAGTGACATAGCGGGGGCCTACAATGAGCAGTTCTTC. The chain recombines TRBV10-3 with TRBJ2-1; 9 positions match TRBD2. There are 15 residues in the CDR3. Germline CDR1 and CDR2: ENHRY and SYGVKD. V dropped 3 bases and J dropped 2; count of bases not matched to a gene: 2.

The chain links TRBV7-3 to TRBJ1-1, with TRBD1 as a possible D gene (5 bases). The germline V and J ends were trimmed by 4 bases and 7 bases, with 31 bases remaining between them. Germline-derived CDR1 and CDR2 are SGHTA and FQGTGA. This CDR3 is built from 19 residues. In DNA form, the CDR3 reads TGTGCCAGCAGCTCGAAGAGTGGGGCGTTGAAAAATCCTCTCGGTGAAGCTTTCTTT. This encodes CASSSKSGALKNPLGEAFF.

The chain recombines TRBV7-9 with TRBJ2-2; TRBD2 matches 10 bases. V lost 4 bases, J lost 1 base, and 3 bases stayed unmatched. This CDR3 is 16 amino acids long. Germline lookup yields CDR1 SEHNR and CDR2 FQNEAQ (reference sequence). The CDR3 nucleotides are TGTGCCAGCAGCTACCTAGCGGGGGTGAACACCGGGGAGCTGTTTTTT. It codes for CASSYLAGVNTGELFF.

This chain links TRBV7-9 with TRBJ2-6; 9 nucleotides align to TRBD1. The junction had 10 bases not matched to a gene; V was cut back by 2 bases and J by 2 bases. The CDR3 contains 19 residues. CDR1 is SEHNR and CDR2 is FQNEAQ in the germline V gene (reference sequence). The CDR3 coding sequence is TGTGCCAGCAGCTTAACCCGGACAGGGGCGATAGCTGGGGCCAACGTCCTGACTTTC. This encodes CASSLTRTGAIAGANVLTF.

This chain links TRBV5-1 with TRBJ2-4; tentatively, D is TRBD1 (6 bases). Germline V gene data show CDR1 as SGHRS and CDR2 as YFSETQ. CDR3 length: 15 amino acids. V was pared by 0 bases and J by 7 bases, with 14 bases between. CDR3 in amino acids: CASSLEGVLGNIQYF. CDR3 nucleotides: TGCGCCAGCAGCTTGGAGGGGGTTCTCGGGAACATTCAGTACTTC.

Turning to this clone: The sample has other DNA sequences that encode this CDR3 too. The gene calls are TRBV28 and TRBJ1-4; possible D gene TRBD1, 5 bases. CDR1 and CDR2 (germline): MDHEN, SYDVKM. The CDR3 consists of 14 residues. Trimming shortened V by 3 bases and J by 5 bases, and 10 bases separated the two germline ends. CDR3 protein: CASSLEGRNEKLFF. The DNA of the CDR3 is TGTGCCAGCAGTTTGGAGGGGAGAAATGAAAAACTGTTTTTT. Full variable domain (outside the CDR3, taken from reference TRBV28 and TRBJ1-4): DVKVTQSSRYLVKRTGEKVFLECVQDMDHENMFWYRQDPGLGLRLIYFSYDVKMKEKGDIPEGYSVSREKKERFSLILESASTNQTSMYLCASSLEGRNEKLFFGSGTQLSVL.

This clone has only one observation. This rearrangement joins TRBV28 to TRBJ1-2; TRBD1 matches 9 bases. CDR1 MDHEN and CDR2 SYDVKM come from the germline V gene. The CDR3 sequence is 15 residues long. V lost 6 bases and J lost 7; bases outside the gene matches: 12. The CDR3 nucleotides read TGTGCCAGCAGCCGAAGGACAGGGGTTGAGGGTGGCTACACCTTC. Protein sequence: CASSRRTGVEGGYTF.

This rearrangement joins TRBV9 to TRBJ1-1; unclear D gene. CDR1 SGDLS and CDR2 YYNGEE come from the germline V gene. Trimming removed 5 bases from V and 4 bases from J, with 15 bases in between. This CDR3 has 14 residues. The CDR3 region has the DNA TGTGCCAGCAGTGTCGACCCTTCGGCCACTGAAGCTTTCTTT. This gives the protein CASSVDPSATEAFF.

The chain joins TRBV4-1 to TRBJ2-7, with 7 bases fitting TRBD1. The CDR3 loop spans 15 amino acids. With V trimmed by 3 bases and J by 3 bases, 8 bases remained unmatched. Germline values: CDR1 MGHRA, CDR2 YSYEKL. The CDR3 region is CASSHLRQGGYEQYF. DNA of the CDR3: TGCGCCAGCAGCCACCTCAGACAGGGTGGCTACGAGCAGTACTTC.

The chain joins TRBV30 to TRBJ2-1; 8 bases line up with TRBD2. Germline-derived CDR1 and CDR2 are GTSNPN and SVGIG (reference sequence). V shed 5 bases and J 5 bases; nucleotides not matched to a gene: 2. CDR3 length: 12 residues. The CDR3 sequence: CAWGTRNNEQFF. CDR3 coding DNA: TGTGCCTGGGGGACTAGAAACAATGAGCAGTTCTTC.

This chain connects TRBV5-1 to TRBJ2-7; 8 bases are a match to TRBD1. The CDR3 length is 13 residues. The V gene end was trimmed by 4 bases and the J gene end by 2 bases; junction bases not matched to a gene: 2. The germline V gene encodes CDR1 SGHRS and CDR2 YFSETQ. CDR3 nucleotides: TGCGCCAGCAGCGCGGACAGGGCCTACGAGCAGTACTTC. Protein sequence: CASSADRAYEQYF.